This entry features one T cell receptor (beta chain) sequence. This entry is derived from a study of blood T cell repertoires in COVID-19. Across the study: COVID-19 samples, acute and convalescent, were from the United States, Italy and Spain.

TCRdb keeps only in-frame clones here, not all; method: immunoSEQ multiplex PCR. Of more than 150,000 clones in the sample, around 85% were seen once. With V trimmed by 5 bases and J by 0 bases, 5 bases remained unmatched. The CDR3 is 15 residues long. The germline V gene has CDR1 SGHTA and CDR2 FQGNSA. The sequenced sample was peripheral blood. The chain uses TRBV7-2 and TRBJ2-7, with 9 bases that match TRBD1. This TCR came from a man between 70 and 80 years old with active or convalescent COVID-19. Here the CDR3 DNA reads TGTGCCAGCAGCCGTACAGGGGGCCACTCCTACGAGCAGTACTTC. Amino acids: CASSRTGGHSYEQYF.